This T cell receptor beta chain was sequenced during a study of T cell repertoires in cytomegalovirus infection. The overall study: Both recently identified HLA-C-restricted and well-studied HLA-B-restricted CMV epitopes were used in the study. In public TCR beta signatures, there were indications of both CMV infection and matching HLA type.

One entry per CDR3 protein results from TCRdb running MiXCR on the reads. The profile shows about 34,000 distinct CDR3 sequences, roughly half of them singletons. Overall study findings and caveats: Summed frequency of shared TCR beta families picked out CMV carriers who also had the relevant HLA. There were HLA-C-restricted CMV-specific TCR beta clonotypes dominating the ex vivo response.

Trimming removed 4 bases at V and 0 bases at J, with 10 bases between. The CDR3 loop spans 15 amino acids. Germline lookup yields CDR1 ENHRY and CDR2 SYGVKD. This clonotype showed up just a few times. The antigen is not known. The V gene is TRBV10-3, the J gene TRBJ1-5; D is undetermined. The specimen comprised CD8+ T cells from cultured PBMCs, sampled from culture after CMV antigen stimulation. The sequence came from a human donor in good health (CMV status not recorded). Some clones in this sample may be carry-over from other donors' samples. Here the CDR3 reads CAISGSGDSNQPQHF. The DNA for the CDR3 is TGTGCCATCAGTGGATCAGGAGATAGCAATCAGCCCCAGCATTTT.